This TCR beta chain was documented in a study of T cells in Graves' hyperthyroidism and ophthalmopathy. Amplification of TCR beta CDR3 regions was performed using RNA transcripts as template. An initial round of RT-PCR targeting the TCR CDR3 relied on the HTBI primer set. Via MiXCR, TCRdb re-called the multiplex PCR reads, giving one row per CDR3 protein. The sample lists more than 550,000 distinct CDR3 sequences; 45% were seen once. J was trimmed by 4 bases and V by 4 bases; bases with no gene match: 8. The germline V gene has CDR1 MNHEY and CDR2 SVGAGI. The CDR3 contains 15 residues. J is TRBJ1-2 and V is TRBV6-5, with TRBD1 matching over 8 bases. Sequencing used peripheral blood or thyroid tissue (not recorded which). The TCR was taken from an adult man with Graves' disease, either hyperthyroidism or ophthalmopathy (not recorded which). The CDR3 loop is CASSSRQGRIYGYTF. The CDR3 DNA follows: TGTGCCAGCAGTTCTCGACAGGGGCGTATCTATGGCTACACCTTC.